This T cell receptor (beta chain) was sequenced for a study of a mutant IDH1 vaccine in newly diagnosed glioma. About the study: Treated patients comprised about 60% males and about 38% females, mean age about 43 years.

Overall study results and limits: Patients mounted vaccine-induced immune responses in 85% to 95% of cases.

The repertoire was sequenced with immunoSEQ multiplex PCR; TCRdb's copy has only in-frame clones and lacks some. This sample has more than 25,000 clones, with 60% to 85% found just once. A remark on this clone: Its antigen is as yet unknown.

The time point denotes: week 35, safety follow-up. Doses consisted of 300 ug of mutant IDH1 20-mer peptide each, paired with topical imiquimod. Per germline, CDR1 SGHDN and CDR2 FVKESK. This CDR3 contains 15 residues. J gave up 6 bases and V 4 bases, and 9 bases lay outside the gene matches. The sequence derives from a woman aged 25 to 39 with glioma. Some clones in this sample may be carry-over from other donors' samples. V gene TRBV14 combines with J gene TRBJ2-7, with TRBD1 matching 10 bases. This specimen consisted of PBMCs, obtained from a glioma patient whose treatment included an IDH1 peptide vaccine. The CDR3 nucleotides read TGTGCCAGCAGCCGGTCGGGGACAGGGGTCTTCGAGCAGTACTTC. This sequence encodes CASSRSGTGVFEQYF. Together with reference TRBV14 and TRBJ2-7, the CDR3 gives the full variable domain: EAGVTQFPSHSVIEKGQTVTLRCDPISGHDNLYWYRRVMGKEIKFLLHFVKESKQDESGMPNNRFLAERTGGTYSTLKVQPAELEDSGVYFCASSRSGTGVFEQYFGPGTRLTVT.